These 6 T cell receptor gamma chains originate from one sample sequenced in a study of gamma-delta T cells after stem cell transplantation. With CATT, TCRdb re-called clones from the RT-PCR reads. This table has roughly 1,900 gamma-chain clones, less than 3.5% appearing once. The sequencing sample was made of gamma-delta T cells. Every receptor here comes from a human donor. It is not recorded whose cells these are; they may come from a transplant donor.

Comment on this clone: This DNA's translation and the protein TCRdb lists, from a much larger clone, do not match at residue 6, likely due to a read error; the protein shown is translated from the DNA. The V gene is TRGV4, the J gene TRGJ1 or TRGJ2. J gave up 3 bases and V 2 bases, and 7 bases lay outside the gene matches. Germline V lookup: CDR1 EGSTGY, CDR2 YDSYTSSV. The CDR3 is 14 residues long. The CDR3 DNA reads TGTGCCACCTGGGATGTGCCACTTTATTATAAGAAACTCTTT. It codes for CATWDVPLYYKKLF.

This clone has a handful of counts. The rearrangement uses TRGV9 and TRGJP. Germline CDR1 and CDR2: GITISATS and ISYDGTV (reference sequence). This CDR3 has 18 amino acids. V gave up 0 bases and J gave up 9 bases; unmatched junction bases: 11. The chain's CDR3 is CALWEVLSQGLGKKIKVF. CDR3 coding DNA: TGTGCCTTGTGGGAGGTGCTCTCGCAGGGGTTGGGCAAAAAAATCAAGGTATTT.

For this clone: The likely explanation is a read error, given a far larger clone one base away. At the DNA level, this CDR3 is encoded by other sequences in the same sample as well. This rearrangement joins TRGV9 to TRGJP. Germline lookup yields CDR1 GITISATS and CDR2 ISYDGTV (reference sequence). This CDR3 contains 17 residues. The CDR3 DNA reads TGCGCCTTGTGGGAGGCACTAGAAGAGTTGGGCAAAAAAATCAAGGTATTT. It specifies CALWEALEELGKKIKVF.

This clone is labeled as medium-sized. CDR3 DNA: TGTGCCACCTGGGACGGGCATTATAAGAAACTCTTT. It codes for CATWDGHYKKLF. The chain carries TRGV2 and TRGJ1 or TRGJ2. Germline CDR1 and CDR2: EGSNGY and YDSYNSKV. The junction had 1 base not matched to a gene; V was cut back by 0 bases and J by 5 bases. CDR3 length equals 12 residues.

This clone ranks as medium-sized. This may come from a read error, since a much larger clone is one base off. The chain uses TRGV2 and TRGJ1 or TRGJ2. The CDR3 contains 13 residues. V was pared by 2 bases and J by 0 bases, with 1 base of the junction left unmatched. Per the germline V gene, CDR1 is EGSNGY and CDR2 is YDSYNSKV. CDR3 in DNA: TGTGCCACCTGGGACGAGAATTATTATAAGAAACTCTTT. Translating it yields CATWDENYYKKLF.

Here the CDR3 DNA reads TGTGCCTTGTGGGAGGTGAAAGGAGATACAGAGTTGGGCAAAAAAATCAAGGTATTT. Residues: CALWEVKGDTELGKKIKVF. This chain joins TRGV9 and TRGJP. CDR3 length: 19 residues. The trim removed 0 bases at V and 6 bases at J, leaving 11 bases unmatched. Germline V gives CDR1 GITISATS, CDR2 ISYDGTV (reference sequence).